Below are 19 T cell receptor beta chains sequenced from a single sample in a study of T cell responses to AZD1222 COVID-19 vaccine. Sequenced by immunoSEQ multiplex PCR; TCRdb stores in-frame clones only, minus some. This sample has 70,000 to 95,000 clones, with roughly 91% found just once. Sequencing was performed on peripheral blood, taken on day 0 of MenACWY control vaccination. The receptors come from an adult in good health.

As for this clone: Other DNA sequences in this specimen translate into the identical CDR3. This rearrangement joins TRBV19 to TRBJ2-7; D not certain. Per the germline V gene, CDR1 is LNHDA and CDR2 is SQIVND (reference sequence). Trimming stripped 3 bases from V and 1 base from J, with 4 bases between. The CDR3 covers 12 residues. The CDR3: CASSMGSYEQYF. DNA for the CDR3: TGTGCCAGTAGTATGGGGTCCTACGAGCAGTACTTC.

V usage is TRBV15 and J usage is TRBJ1-3; no definite D call. CDR1 and CDR2 from the germline V gene are LNHNV and YYDKDF (reference sequence). The CDR3 totals 15 residues. Trimming cost V 3 bases and J 2 bases, with 11 bases left between them. The CDR3 sequence is CATSRPPVTGNTIYF. Written as DNA, the CDR3 is TGTGCCACCAGCAGGCCGCCTGTTACTGGAAACACCATATATTTT.

The V gene is TRBV15, the J gene TRBJ1-3; D call uncertain. The CDR3 consists of 18 residues. Germline CDR1 and CDR2: LNHNV and YYDKDF (reference sequence). The V end lost 0 bases, the J end lost 0 bases, and 15 bases lay between the germline ends. The CDR3 DNA is TGTGCCACCAGCAGAGATTACCCAGACGGAAGCTCTGGAAACACCATATATTTT. Translating gives CATSRDYPDGSSGNTIYF.

The rearrangement links TRBV21-1 to TRBJ1-1; TRBD1 is the table's D call and was not checked against the DNA. TRBV21-1 has pseudogene status. The CDR3 covers 12 residues. The CDR3 sequence is CASSRDRVGAFF. In DNA, the CDR3 is TGTGCCAGCAGCAGGGACAGGGTCGGAGCTTTCTTT.

The chain links TRBV5-4 to TRBJ2-6, with D possibly matching TRBD1 (5 bases). This CDR3 is 16 amino acids long. The V end was cut by 1 base, the J end by 0 bases, with 8 bases between. In germline, CDR1 is SGHNT, CDR2 YYREEE (reference sequence). CDR3 DNA: TGTGCCAGCAGCTTGCAGGGTCGCTCTGGGGCCAACGTCCTGACTTTC. Amino acids: CASSLQGRSGANVLTF.

This chain connects TRBV19 to TRBJ1-2; D is undetermined. Trimming stripped 6 bases from V and 2 bases from J, with 10 bases between. Germline CDR1 LNHDA, CDR2 SQIVND (reference sequence). The CDR3 loop spans 13 amino acids. The CDR3 reads CASRPQQNYGYTF. CDR3 bases: TGTGCCAGTAGACCACAGCAAAACTATGGCTACACCTTC.

This chain uses TRBV6-2 or TRBV6-3 with TRBJ1-5; D unresolved. Germline CDR1 MNHEY, CDR2 SVGEGT. The V end was cut by 6 bases, the J end by 7 bases, with 10 bases between. This CDR3 has 12 residues. The CDR3 DNA sequence: TGTGCCAGCAGCACTAGTGGCCAGCCCCAGCATTTT. Protein product: CASSTSGQPQHF.

The rearrangement links TRBV4-1 to TRBJ1-4, with D hard to call. Germline V CDR1 and CDR2: MGHRA, YSYEKL. The V gene lost 3 bases and the J gene lost 2 bases, with 13 bases spanning the gap. The CDR3 covers 16 residues. The CDR3 DNA reads TGCGCCAGCAGCCACCCGTCCCTGACGACTAATGAAAAACTGTTTTTT. Its translation is CASSHPSLTTNEKLFF.

This chain joins TRBV12-2 and TRBJ2-3; the table's D call of TRBD2 was not tested on the DNA. TRBV12-2 has pseudogene status. The CDR3 is 13 amino acids. The CDR3: CASRLTSTDTQYF. In nucleotides, the CDR3 is TGTGCAAGTCGCCTGACTAGCACAGATACGCAGTATTTT.

The rearrangement uses TRBV6-5 and TRBJ1-1; a possible D gene is TRBD1 (5 bases). Trimming shortened V by 0 bases and J by 6 bases, and 11 bases separated the two germline ends. Germline V CDR1 and CDR2: MNHEY, SVGAGI. The CDR3 is 14 amino acids. The CDR3 DNA sequence: TGTGCCAGCAGTTACTCTCGCCGGGGACCTGAAGCTTTCTTT. It encodes CASSYSRRGPEAFF.

The chain has TRBV11-3 and TRBJ2-5; D not resolved. Germline values: CDR1 SGHNT, CDR2 YENEEA. Trimming pared 1 base from V and 1 base from J, leaving 4 bases between. The CDR3 is made up of 13 amino acids. This CDR3 is CASSLGLQETQYF. DNA of the CDR3: TGTGCCAGCAGCTTAGGCCTCCAAGAGACCCAGTACTTC.

This clone was found once. This sequence joins TRBV4-2 and TRBJ1-6; D uncertain. The germline V and J ends were trimmed by 0 bases and 8 bases, with 5 bases remaining between them. Germline V gene sequence: CDR1 LGHNA, CDR2 YNFKEQ. This CDR3 contains 13 residues. The CDR3 here is CASSQDKDSPLHF. The CDR3 nucleotides read TGTGCCAGCAGCCAAGATAAGGATTCACCCCTCCACTTT.

In nucleotides, the CDR3 is TGTGCCAGCAGCTTCGGAGGCCTACTGTCCTATGGCTACACCTTC. The encoded protein is CASSFGGLLSYGYTF. The gene calls are TRBV5-6 and TRBJ1-2; D remains ambiguous. The V end was cut by 2 bases, the J end by 4 bases, with 15 bases between. CDR3 size: 15 residues. Germline values: CDR1 SGHDT, CDR2 YYEEEE.

The genes are TRBV6-2 or TRBV6-3 and TRBJ1-2; 10 bases fit TRBD1. J gave up 3 bases and V 5 bases, and 9 bases lay outside the gene matches. Germline lookup yields CDR1 MNHEY and CDR2 SVGEGT. This CDR3 is 16 amino acids long. The CDR3 loop is CASSPPDRGTYYGYTF. The DNA for the CDR3 is TGTGCCAGCAGTCCGCCGGACAGGGGGACCTACTATGGCTACACCTTC.

This clone was seen repeatedly, ten times or more. The genes are TRBV6-5 and TRBJ2-7; the D gene could be TRBD1 or TRBD2 (5 bases each). The V end was cut by 6 bases, the J end by 5 bases, with 14 bases between. The CDR3 contains 13 residues. Germline-derived CDR1 and CDR2 are MNHEY and SVGAGI. The CDR3 spells CASRGRQRHEQYF. CDR3 bases: TGTGCCAGCAGGGGGCGACAGCGGCACGAGCAGTACTTC.

This chain links TRBV7-2 with TRBJ2-3, with 8 nucleotides matching TRBD2. The germline CDR1 and CDR2 sequences are SGHTA and FQGNSA. V shed 1 base and J 1 base; nucleotides not matched to a gene: 4. CDR3 length: 16 residues. The CDR3 DNA reads TGTGCCAGCAGCTTAGATGGTAGCGGGGGCACAGATACGCAGTATTTT. It translates to CASSLDGSGGTDTQYF.

This chain links TRBV11-1 with TRBJ2-7; the D is unclear. Trimming removed 0 bases at V and 0 bases at J, with 6 bases between. CDR3 length equals 14 residues. Germline values: CDR1 SGHAT, CDR2 FQDESV (reference sequence). The CDR3 sequence is CASSLAAASYEQYF. The CDR3 region has the DNA TGTGCCAGCAGCTTAGCCGCAGCCTCCTACGAGCAGTACTTC.

In its sample, this clone was seen a few times. The V and J genes are TRBV2 and TRBJ1-5; D perhaps matches TRBD1 (6 bases). Germline V gene sequence: CDR1 SNHLY, CDR2 FYNNEI. The V and J ends lost 7 bases and 3 bases respectively, with 13 bases between them. CDR3 length: 14 residues. CDR3 coding DNA: TGTGCCAGCACTGTCGGGGGCTTCAATCAGCCCCAGCATTTT. It codes for CASTVGGFNQPQHF.

This clone has just one count. The chain carries TRBV6-6 and TRBJ1-3; TRBD1 might be the D (6 bases). In germline, CDR1 is MNHNY, CDR2 SVGAGI (reference sequence). The CDR3 consists of 16 residues. Trimming stripped 6 bases from V and 0 bases from J, with 15 bases between. CDR3 residues: CASSKRDTSSGNTIYF. In DNA form, the CDR3 reads TGTGCCAGCAGCAAGAGGGACACCTCCTCTGGAAACACCATATATTTT.